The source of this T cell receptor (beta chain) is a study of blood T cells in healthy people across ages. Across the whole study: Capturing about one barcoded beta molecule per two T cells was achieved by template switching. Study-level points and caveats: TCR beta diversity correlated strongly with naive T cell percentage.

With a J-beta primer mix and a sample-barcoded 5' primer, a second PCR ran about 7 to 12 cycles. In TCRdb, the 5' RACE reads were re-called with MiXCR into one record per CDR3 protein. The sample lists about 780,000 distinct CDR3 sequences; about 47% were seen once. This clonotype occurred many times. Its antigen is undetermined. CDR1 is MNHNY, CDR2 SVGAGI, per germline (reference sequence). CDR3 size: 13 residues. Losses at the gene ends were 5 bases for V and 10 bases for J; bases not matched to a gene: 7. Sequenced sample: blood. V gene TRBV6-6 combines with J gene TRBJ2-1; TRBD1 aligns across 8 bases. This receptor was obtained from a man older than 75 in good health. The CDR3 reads CASSATGTGEQFF. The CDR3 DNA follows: TGTGCCAGCAGTGCGACTGGGACAGGAGAGCAGTTCTTC.